These 2 T cell receptor beta chains originate from one sample sequenced in a study of blood T cell repertoires in COVID-19. Assay: immunoSEQ multiplex PCR; the TCRdb copy retains only in-frame clones and omits some. The table lists 100,000 to 120,000 clones, over 60% of them singletons, with about 3.7% in the top ten. Specimen: peripheral blood. The origin of the receptors is a woman aged 80 or over with acute or convalescent COVID-19.

The chain recombines TRBV9 with TRBJ2-5; a possible D gene is TRBD2 (6 bases). Per germline, CDR1 SGDLS and CDR2 YYNGEE. The ends were cut back, 2 bases at V and 4 bases at J, with 15 bases in the middle. This CDR3 has 15 amino acids. CDR3 sequence reads: CASSVGLRGAETQYF. Written as DNA, the CDR3 is TGTGCCAGCAGCGTTGGCCTGCGGGGAGCAGAGACCCAGTACTTC. Supplemented by reference TRBV9 and TRBJ2-5, the full variable domain reads DSGVTQTPKHLITATGQRVTLRCSPRSGDLSVYWYQQSLDQGLQFLIQYYNGEERAKGNILERFSAQQFPDLHSELNLSSLELGDSALYFCASSVGLRGAETQYFGPGTRLLVL.

The rearrangement links TRBV28 to TRBJ1-6, with TRBD1 as a possible D gene (5 bases). This CDR3 has 12 residues. V lost 2 bases and J 15 bases, leaving 11 bases between the germline ends. The germline V gene encodes CDR1 MDHEN and CDR2 SYDVKM. This CDR3 is CASSLKGYVLHF. CDR3 bases: TGTGCCAGCAGTTTAAAGGGGTATGTCCTCCACTTT.